This TCR beta chain appears in the sequencing data of a study of T-cell reconstitution after alpha-beta-depleted transplantation in children. Points from the study as a whole: The study traced high day-60 TCRbeta diversity in some patients to surviving recipient T cells and thymic progenitors. It was newly produced T cells that mostly accounted for T-cell counts and diversity one year after transplant. Several hundred expanded graft clones reportedly supplied alpha-beta T cells about two months after transplant.

Worth noting for this clonotype: The antigen is undetermined.

The germline gives CDR1 DFQATT, CDR2 SNEGSKA (reference sequence). The CDR3 consists of 13 residues. Trimming removed 5 bases from V and 0 bases from J, with 11 bases in between. The TCRbeta library was prepared with unique molecular identifiers. TCRdb re-derived calls from the PCR reads in MiXCR, one entry per CDR3 protein. The data show almost 250,000 distinct CDR3 sequences, with about 25% seen just once and roughly 2.5% held by the top ten. This specimen was PBMCs, taken before TCRalphabeta/CD19-depleted stem cell transplant. The sequence was obtained from a girl aged 2-15 years with Fanconi anemia, due to receive a stem cell transplant. V and J are TRBV20-1 and TRBJ2-7; D call uncertain. The CDR3 is CSAASGLSYEQYF. For the CDR3, the DNA is TGCAGTGCTGCCTCCGGGCTCTCCTACGAGCAGTACTTC.